What follows are 9 T cell receptor beta chains derived from one specimen sequenced in a study of vaccination and CD4 T cells after COVID-19. Cultured CD4+ T cell DNA was sequenced using the Oncomine TCR Beta short-read assay. A single record per CDR3 protein comes from TCRdb applying MiXCR to the PCR reads. This sample carries 20,000 to 25,000 distinct CDR3 sequences, 70% of them seen once, and the ten largest clones take roughly 8.7%. For these TCRs, the target antigens are not known. Treatment given: approximately 9-day PBMC culture with coronavirus spike peptide pools or control peptides (ViraFEST assay). Source material: CD4+ T cells from blood, cultured in vitro. These receptors came from a human donor who had recovered from COVID-19.

The genes are TRBV5-1 and TRBJ1-2; D call uncertain. Trimming pared 1 base from V and 4 bases from J, leaving 14 bases between. Germline values: CDR1 SGHRS, CDR2 YFSETQ. The CDR3 sequence is 15 residues long. CDR3 in DNA: TGCGCCAGCAGCTTGCGGGAGGGTAACTTCTATGGCTACACCTTC. Translated, it gives CASSLREGNFYGYTF. Together with reference TRBV5-1 and TRBJ1-2, the CDR3 gives the full variable domain: KAGVTQTPRYLIKTRGQQVTLSCSPISGHRSVSWYQQTPGQGLQFLFEYFSETQRNKGNFPGRFSGRQFSNSRSEMNVSTLELGDSALYLCASSLREGNFYGYTFGSGTRLTVV.

The chain is built from TRBV6-2 or TRBV6-3 and TRBJ2-5; TRBD1 or TRBD2 may be the D gene (5 bases each). CDR1 MNHEY and CDR2 SVGEGT come from the germline V gene. This CDR3 is 17 amino acids long. Trimming left V 5 bases short and J 1 base short, with 20 bases between. The CDR3 loop is CASSPTGTVTIQETQYF. DNA of the CDR3: TGTGCCAGCAGTCCAACCGGGACGGTGACCATCCAAGAGACCCAGTACTTC.

This clonotype has a handful of counts. The CDR3 protein is CAWRPSVAGVEYF. The DNA for the CDR3 is TGTGCCTGGAGGCCCTCCGTAGCGGGGGTAGAGTACTTC. V is TRBV30 and J is TRBJ2-4, with 9 bases fitting TRBD2. V shed 3 bases, J shed 14 bases, and the junction held 11 bases outside the gene matches. The CDR3 totals 13 residues. CDR1 and CDR2 from the germline V gene are GTSNPN and SVGIG (reference sequence). Full variable domain (rest looked up from reference TRBV30 and TRBJ2-4): SQTIHQWPATLVQPVGSPLSLECTVEGTSNPNLYWYRQAAGRGLQLLFYSVGIGQISSEVPQNLSASRPQDRQFILSSKKLLLSDSGFYLCAWRPSVAGVEYFGAGTRLSVL.

This chain connects TRBV7-6 to TRBJ1-1; D gene ambiguous. From germline, CDR1 is SGHVS and CDR2 FNYEAQ. Deletions cut 6 bases from V and 4 bases from J, with 21 bases between. CDR3 length equals 16 residues. The CDR3 region is CASRPTPSAYVTEAFF. CDR3 in DNA: TGTGCCAGCAGACCCACACCGTCCGCCTATGTCACTGAAGCTTTCTTT.

This clonotype was seen only once. The rearrangement uses TRBV11-2 and TRBJ2-2; D is unclear. The CDR3 has 15 residues. Between the trimmed V and J ends, which lost 4 bases and 6 bases, there was a span of 15 bases. In germline, CDR1 is SGHAT, CDR2 FQNNGV. This chain's CDR3 is CASSYQGAGAGELFF. The DNA of the CDR3 is TGTGCCAGCAGCTACCAAGGAGCTGGCGCCGGGGAGCTGTTTTTT.

V is TRBV18 and J is TRBJ2-5; 8 nucleotides match TRBD1. V lost 6 bases to trimming and J lost 4 bases; unmatched junction nucleotides: 10. The germline V gene has CDR1 KGHSH and CDR2 LQKENI. This CDR3 contains 15 residues. CDR3 in amino acids: CASSGLGQARETQYF. DNA of the CDR3: TGTGCCAGCTCCGGGTTGGGACAGGCGAGAGAGACCCAGTACTTC.

This chain uses TRBV30 with TRBJ2-5; perhaps D is TRBD1 or TRBD2 (6 bases each). CDR1 and CDR2 from the germline V gene are GTSNPN and SVGIG (reference sequence). The CDR3 is 14 residues long. V was clipped by 1 base and J by 1 base, with 10 bases between them. Here the CDR3 reads CAWSGGASQETQYF. The DNA for the CDR3 is TGTGCCTGGAGTGGGGGGGCCAGCCAAGAGACCCAGTACTTC.

In its sample, this clonotype was seen a few times. This sequence joins TRBV27 and TRBJ1-2; no firm D call. This CDR3 region has 14 residues. CDR1 and CDR2 from the germline V gene are MNHEY and SMNVEV (reference sequence). V was shortened by 6 bases and J by 7 bases, with 18 bases between the two germline ends. The CDR3 sequence is CASSPLQNPFGYTF. The CDR3 DNA sequence: TGTGCCAGCAGCCCTTTACAGAACCCTTTTGGCTACACCTTC.

The rearrangement links TRBV2 to TRBJ2-7; TRBD1 matches 7 bases. The ends lost 4 bases at V and 3 bases at J; junction bases unmatched: 3. Germline values: CDR1 SNHLY, CDR2 FYNNEI. The CDR3 loop spans 13 amino acids. Here the CDR3 reads CASSGDRDYEQYF. The CDR3 coding sequence is TGTGCCAGCAGTGGCGACAGGGACTACGAGCAGTACTTC. The variable domain in full, with the rest retrieved from reference TRBV2 and TRBJ2-7, is EPEVTQTPSHQVTQMGQEVILRCVPISNHLYFYWYRQILGQKVEFLVSFYNNEISEKSEIFDDQFSVERPDGSNFTLKIRSTKLEDSAMYFCASSGDRDYEQYFGPGTRLTVT.